A selection of T cell receptor beta chains follows, all from one sample in a study of CD8 T cells in Susac syndrome. One entry per CDR3 protein results from TCRdb running MiXCR on the immunoSEQ multiplex PCR reads. The table shows some 180,000 distinct CDR3 sequences, with over 85% occurring only once. Material for sequencing was CD4+ T cells from PBMCs. All receptors come from a human donor in good health. CDR3s include the opening cysteine and the closing phenylalanine or tryptophan.

TRBJ2-1 | TRBV29-1 | CSVEEAGEVEQFF
TRBJ1-1 | TRBV5-1 | CASSQRTGPNEAFF
TRBJ2-3 | TRBV2 | CASRDRGRTDTQYF
TRBJ1-3 | TRBV3-1 | CASSRLGIGNTIYF
TRBJ2-3 | TRBV3-1 | CASSQDRAGRTDTQYF
TRBJ2-6 | TRBV3-1 | CASSQASGGPGANVLTF
TRBJ1-2 | TRBV15 | CATSSKGNGYTF
TRBJ2-5 | TRBV14 | CASSPFPTSGGQMQETQYF
TRBJ1-1 | TRBV19 | CASSIQGLSEAFF
TRBJ2-6 | TRBV20-1 | CSATGAGANVLTF
TRBJ1-5 | TRBV5-6 | CASSLKGHPNQPQHF
TRBJ1-6 | TRBV12-3/TRBV12-4 | CASSPRDSARNSPLHF
TRBJ2-3 | TRBV7-6 | CASSSSTVGDTQYF
TRBJ1-5 | TRBV6-6 | CAISMSSNQPQHF
TRBJ1-1 | TRBV11-2 | CASSFLSDNTEAFF
TRBJ2-2 | TRBV14 | CASTLDRGTGELFF
TRBJ1-2 | TRBV4-2 | CASSPVAGQGPYGYTF
TRBJ1-2 | TRBV3-1 | CASSQGGTGDGYTF
TRBJ1-1 | TRBV3-1 | CASSQDIIGGSTEAFF
TRBJ2-5 | TRBV7-2 | CASITRRGAGETQYF
TRBJ1-6 | TRBV5-1 | CASSFGQGVNSPLHF
TRBJ2-7 | TRBV14 | CASSQDLRSEQYF
TRBJ2-1 | TRBV19 | CASSTPDSSYNEQFF
TRBJ2-3 | TRBV20-1 | CSARSMGDTQYF
TRBJ1-2 | TRBV7-2 | CASSPQNFWRGYTF
TRBJ1-1 | TRBV5-1 | CASCSGWGNTEAFF
TRBJ2-5 | TRBV7-8 | CASSRATYGETQYF
TRBJ1-5 | TRBV5-1 | CASSLGDKRSQPQHF
TRBJ2-5 | TRBV19 | CASSIDRDNQYF
TRBJ1-5 | TRBV5-1 | CASSLDRHSSQPQHF
TRBJ1-1 | TRBV15 | CATSRPSGAVNTEAFF
TRBJ2-5 | TRBV3-1 | CASSPRTGLETQYF
TRBJ2-1 | TRBV11-2 | CASSPPVGVPDNEQFF
TRBJ2-7 | TRBV19 | CASSIGSGAATYEQYF
TRBJ1-2 | TRBV12-3/TRBV12-4 | CASSLYPAKGDIRYGYTF
TRBJ1-1 | TRBV4-1 | CASSQGGQGGWNTEAFF
TRBJ1-6 | TRBV29-1 | CSVKQGNSPLHF
TRBJ1-1 | TRBV7-3 | CASSLKRANTEAFF
TRBJ1-5 | TRBV6-5 | CASRRDGNQPQHF
TRBJ2-3 | TRBV2 | CASSWDTQYF
TRBJ2-3 | TRBV12-3/TRBV12-4 | CASSSLAGADTQYF
TRBJ2-5 | TRBV24-1 | CATSDHRPQETQYF
TRBJ1-2 | TRBV12-3/TRBV12-4 | CASSLTGGADGYTF
TRBJ2-6 | TRBV5-6 | CASRMDSSGANVLTF
TRBJ2-1 | TRBV5-1 | CASRLAGGSSYNEQFF
TRBJ1-1 | TRBV12-3/TRBV12-4 | CASSRTGGLGTEAFF
TRBJ2-2 | TRBV12-3/TRBV12-4 | CASSLFDTGELFF
TRBJ1-1 | TRBV6-2/TRBV6-3 | CASSYSGTNTEAFF